The next 23 T cell receptor beta chains were all read from a single sample in a study of blood T cell repertoires in COVID-19. Assay: immunoSEQ multiplex PCR; the TCRdb copy retains only in-frame clones and omits some. The sample lists approximately 390,000 clones, around 87% seen once, with 2.3% in the top ten. The sequenced sample consisted of peripheral blood. The receptors were sampled from a woman between 55 and 75 years old with COVID-19, enrolled during active disease.

This clone was detected only once. Other DNA sequences within the sample encode an identical CDR3. This chain joins TRBV5-6 and TRBJ2-7; D is possibly TRBD1 (5 bases). Germline CDR1 SGHDT, CDR2 YYEEEE. The CDR3 covers 13 residues. The V end was cut by 0 bases, the J end by 3 bases, with 7 bases between. The CDR3 loop reads CASSLAGIYEQYF. In nucleotides, the CDR3 is TGTGCCAGCAGCTTGGCAGGGATCTACGAGCAGTACTTC.

The chain uses TRBV5-1 and TRBJ1-4; D gene ambiguous. Trimming cost V 0 bases and J 0 bases, with 6 bases left between them. Germline V CDR1 and CDR2: SGHRS, YFSETQ. The CDR3 totals 15 residues. CDR3 in amino acids: CASSLDGATNEKLFF. The CDR3 nucleotides read TGCGCCAGCAGCTTGGACGGGGCAACTAATGAAAAACTGTTTTTT.

V and J are TRBV6-6 and TRBJ1-3; tentatively, D is TRBD1 (5 bases). The CDR3 runs 15 residues. Germline CDR1 and CDR2: MNHNY and SVGAGI (reference sequence). V was shortened by 2 bases and J by 3 bases, with 11 bases between the two germline ends. The CDR3: CASSYIGGIGNTIYF. The DNA of the CDR3 is TGTGCCAGCAGTTACATCGGGGGGATTGGAAACACCATATATTTT.

The chain employs TRBV15 and TRBJ2-5; 12 bases fit TRBD2. There are 16 residues in the CDR3. CDR1 is LNHNV and CDR2 is YYDKDF in the germline V gene (reference sequence). The V gene end was trimmed by 1 base and the J gene end by 5 bases; junction bases not matched to a gene: 5. The CDR3 loop reads CATSRVLAGGLETQYF. The CDR3, as DNA: TGTGCCACCAGCAGAGTTCTAGCGGGGGGGCTGGAGACCCAGTACTTC.

The chain couples TRBV6-5 to TRBJ1-1; TRBD1 aligns across 12 bases. The length of the CDR3 is 13 residues. V trimming: 2 bases; J trimming: 10 bases; junction bases outside the gene matches: 2. Germline CDR1 MNHEY, CDR2 SVGAGI. The CDR3 loop reads CASSYGTGGPAFF. The CDR3 nucleotides are TGTGCCAGCAGTTACGGGACAGGGGGCCCAGCTTTCTTT.

The chain carries TRBV7-2 and TRBJ2-3; D is ambiguous. The CDR3 totals 12 residues. CDR1 is SGHTA and CDR2 is FQGNSA in the germline V gene. V was pared by 0 bases and J by 7 bases, with 5 bases between. The CDR3 DNA sequence: TGTGCCAGCAGCTTAGCTACTTATACGCAGTATTTT. Translated, it gives CASSLATYTQYF.

The J gene is TRBJ2-5, the V gene TRBV24-1; TRBD2 matches at 7 bases. The germline V gene has CDR1 KGHDR and CDR2 SFDVKD. The V and J ends lost 3 bases and 9 bases, in that order; junction bases with no gene match: 12. This CDR3 contains 15 residues. DNA for the CDR3: TGTGCCACCAGTGATATAGGACCTCAAAGCGGGGCCCAGTACTTC. It encodes CATSDIGPQSGAQYF.

This chain connects TRBV7-9 to TRBJ1-1, with D tentatively TRBD1 (6 bases). Per germline, CDR1 SEHNR and CDR2 FQNEAQ (reference sequence). V was clipped by 5 bases and J by 2 bases, with 9 bases between them. This CDR3 has 13 amino acids. CDR3 nucleotides: TGTGCCAGCAGCGCGGACAGCAACACTGAAGCTTTCTTT. This sequence encodes CASSADSNTEAFF.

The chain couples TRBV30 to TRBJ2-1; 11 nucleotides align to TRBD2. V dropped 4 bases and J dropped 6; count of bases not matched to a gene: 8. The V gene's germline CDR1 is GTSNPN and CDR2 SVGIG (reference sequence). This CDR3 comprises 15 residues. In DNA, the CDR3 is TGTGCCTGGACTTTAGGACTAGCGGGTTCCAATGAGCAGTTCTTC. Translation gives CAWTLGLAGSNEQFF.

This chain links TRBV2 with TRBJ1-5, with TRBD1 matching 7 bases. Germline-derived CDR1 and CDR2 are SNHLY and FYNNEI. The CDR3 is 13 amino acids. V lost 6 bases and J lost 6; bases outside the gene matches: 5. The DNA of the CDR3 is TGTGCCAGCAGAGGACAGGAAGGTCAGCCCCAGCATTTT. Translation: CASRGQEGQPQHF.

CDR3 coding DNA: TGTGCCATCGGTTCACAGGGCGTAAACGAGCAGTACTTC. It translates to CAIGSQGVNEQYF. The chain employs TRBV10-3 and TRBJ2-7; perhaps TRBD1 as D (6 bases). CDR3 length: 13 amino acids. The V end lost 8 bases, the J end lost 5 bases, and 16 bases lay between the germline ends. The germline CDR1 and CDR2 sequences are ENHRY and SYGVKD.

The chain uses TRBV7-9 and TRBJ1-3, with D uncertain. The CDR3 sequence is 15 residues long. V was clipped by 6 bases and J by 8 bases, with 20 bases between them. Looked up from germline, CDR1 is SEHNR and CDR2 is FQNEAQ (reference sequence). In nucleotides, the CDR3 is TGTGCCAGCAGTCCCTTAGGAGCGGGAGGTGACACCATATATTTT. It specifies CASSPLGAGGDTIYF.

Written as DNA, the CDR3 is TGTGCCAGCAGTGACAGGGCTGACACCATATATTTT. Amino acids: CASSDRADTIYF. The V call is TRBV3-1 (or the pseudogene TRBV3-2), the J call TRBJ1-3; 7 bases fit TRBD1. CDR3 length equals 12 residues. With V trimmed by 6 bases and J by 8 bases, 4 bases remained unmatched. The germline V gene has CDR1 LGHDT and CDR2 YNNKEL (reference sequence).

The chain recombines TRBV5-1 with TRBJ2-7; TRBD1 matches 7 bases. Germline assignment: CDR1 SGHRS and CDR2 YFSETQ. J gave up 0 bases and V 4 bases, and 10 bases lay outside the gene matches. The CDR3 has 16 amino acids. CDR3 amino acids: CASSQGGQARSYEQYF. The CDR3 coding sequence is TGCGCCAGCAGCCAAGGAGGACAGGCCCGCTCCTACGAGCAGTACTTC.

J is TRBJ2-1 and V is TRBV5-1; 9 nucleotides match TRBD2. The CDR3 runs 16 residues. From germline, CDR1 is SGHRS and CDR2 YFSETQ. V lost 1 base and J lost 9; bases outside the gene matches: 11. DNA for the CDR3: TGCGCCAGCAGCTTGTGGGAAGGAGCGGGGGGCGGTGAGCAGTTCTTC. The encoded protein is CASSLWEGAGGGEQFF.

In this sample, this clone turned up once. This rearrangement joins TRBV28 to TRBJ1-2, with a possible D match to TRBD1 (5 bases). V was cut by 3 bases and J by 4 bases, with 9 bases left in between. Germline CDR1 reads MDHEN; CDR2 reads SYDVKM. CDR3 length equals 13 residues. The CDR3 sequence is CASSLTRVYGYTF. CDR3 nucleotides: TGTGCCAGCAGTTTGACCAGGGTCTATGGCTACACCTTC.

The chain joins TRBV3-1 (or the pseudogene TRBV3-2) to TRBJ1-4; TRBD1 might be the D (5 bases). Trimming took 4 bases from V and 4 from J, leaving 13 bases between them. The CDR3 covers 15 residues. Germline V gene data show CDR1 as LGHDT and CDR2 as YNNKEL (reference sequence). As DNA, the CDR3 is TGTGCCAGCAGCCCCTTTGGGGGGGGTAATGAAAAACTGTTTTTT. The encoded protein is CASSPFGGGNEKLFF.

The chain carries TRBV5-1 and TRBJ2-3; 7 bases are a match to TRBD2. CDR1 is SGHRS and CDR2 is YFSETQ in the germline V gene. Trimming cost V 2 bases and J 11 bases; bases outside gene matches: 14. CDR3 length equals 15 residues. CDR3 in DNA: TGCGCCAGCAGCTTTCCAAGCGGGGCTTATCAGGTGCAGTATTTT. Translation: CASSFPSGAYQVQYF.

The chain couples TRBV7-2 to TRBJ1-5; D not resolved. Germline V gives CDR1 SGHTA, CDR2 FQGNSA. V gave up 1 base and J gave up 4 bases, with 5 bases separating them. The CDR3 spans 13 residues. The CDR3 reads CASSLGQNQPQHF. In DNA form, the CDR3 reads TGTGCCAGCAGCTTAGGTCAGAATCAGCCCCAGCATTTT.

The rearrangement uses TRBV28 and TRBJ2-6; D might be TRBD1 (6 bases). CDR1 is MDHEN and CDR2 is SYDVKM in the germline V gene. V gave up 9 bases and J gave up 4 bases, with 16 bases separating them. The CDR3 runs 15 residues. The CDR3 DNA reads TGTGCCAGTACTACAGGGTTTTCCGGGGCCAACGTCCTGACTTTC. It is translated as CASTTGFSGANVLTF. The variable domain in full, completed from reference TRBV28 and TRBJ2-6, reads DVKVTQSSRYLVKRTGEKVFLECVQDMDHENMFWYRQDPGLGLRLIYFSYDVKMKEKGDIPEGYSVSREKKERFSLILESASTNQTSMYLCASTTGFSGANVLTFGAGSRLTVL.

This chain joins TRBV18 and TRBJ1-2; a possible D gene is TRBD1 (5 bases). Germline lookup yields CDR1 KGHSH and CDR2 LQKENI. Between the trimmed V and J ends, which lost 5 bases and 7 bases, there was a span of 20 bases. CDR3 length: 15 amino acids. The CDR3 nucleotides are TGTGCCAGCTCATCTACTTCCGGGACTATCGTTGGCTACACCTTC. Translation: CASSSTSGTIVGYTF.

The chain carries TRBV6-4 and TRBJ2-2; D uncertain. V dropped 6 bases and J dropped 0 bases, with 5 bases sitting between them. The length of the CDR3 is 13 residues. From germline, CDR1 is MRHNA and CDR2 SNTAGT. CDR3 loop: CASRLSNTGELFF. The CDR3 region has the DNA TGTGCCAGCAGACTTTCGAACACCGGGGAGCTGTTTTTT.

The chain recombines TRBV19 with TRBJ2-1; 8 bases fit TRBD2. Germline assignment: CDR1 LNHDA and CDR2 SQIVND (reference sequence). After removal of 9 bases from V and 10 bases from J, the junction contained 5 bases not matched to a gene. The CDR3 is made up of 11 amino acids. CDR3 nucleotides: TGTGCCAGCTCGGGGGGGAAGGAGCAGTTCTTC. As protein: CASSGGKEQFF.